The next 27 T cell receptor beta chains were all read from a single sample in a study of blood T cells in healthy people across ages. The second PCR ran roughly 6 to 11 cycles with a sample-barcoded 5' primer and J-beta primers. MiXCR, applied by TCRdb to the 5' RACE reads, yields one record per CDR3 protein. The sample contains hundreds of thousands of distinct CDR3 sequences, roughly 26% of which appear only once. The specimen sequenced was blood. Source of these receptors: an elderly woman in good health.

Many counts were recorded for this clonotype. CDR3 loop: CSVGVTDTQYF. The CDR3 DNA reads TGCAGCGTAGGGGTGACAGATACGCAGTATTTT. V gene TRBV29-1 combines with J gene TRBJ2-3; D possibly corresponds to TRBD1 (5 bases). Trimming removed 6 bases from V and 3 bases from J, with 7 bases in between. CDR1 is SQVTM, CDR2 ANQGSEA, per germline. CDR3 size: 11 residues.

The gene calls are TRBV6-2 or TRBV6-3 and TRBJ1-2; the D is unclear. Between the trimmed V and J ends, which lost 2 bases and 2 bases, there was a span of 12 bases. CDR1 is MNHEY, CDR2 SVGEGT, per germline. This CDR3 region has 15 residues. CDR3 loop: CASSYDPQLNYGYTF. CDR3 bases: TGTGCCAGCAGTTACGACCCACAGCTAAACTATGGCTACACCTTC.

This clonotype showed up many times. J is TRBJ1-2 and V is TRBV20-1; D unclear. This CDR3 comprises 12 residues. Germline V lookup: CDR1 DFQATT, CDR2 SNEGSKA (reference sequence). The V end was cut by 2 bases, the J end by 3 bases, with 7 bases between. In DNA, the CDR3 is TGCAGTGCTAGACAGGCCCACTATGGCTACACCTTC. Amino acids: CSARQAHYGYTF.

This clonotype was found a few times. A read error may be the cause here, since a much bigger clone is one base away. The V and J genes are TRBV12-3 or TRBV12-4 and TRBJ2-7; D perhaps matches TRBD2 (6 bases). The V gene lost 6 bases and the J gene lost 2 bases, with 8 bases spanning the gap. There are 12 residues in the CDR3. CDR3 DNA: TGTGCCAGCAGGGCGGGACCCTACGAGCAGTACTTC. Translating gives CASRAGPYEQYF.

For this clonotype: A read error may account for a junction end that differs from germline. V usage is TRBV20-1 and J usage is TRBJ1-4; unclear D gene. The CDR3 spans 13 residues. The germline CDR1 and CDR2 sequences are DFQATT and SNEGSKA (reference sequence). CDR3 loop: CSASDRAREKRFF. The CDR3 nucleotides read TGCAGTGCCAGTGATAGGGCGCGGGAAAAACGGTTTTTT.

This clonotype was recorded once. CDR3 amino acids: CASGTAGQETQYF. Here the CDR3 DNA reads TGTGCCAGCGGAACCGCAGGCCAAGAGACCCAGTACTTC. The chain carries TRBV5-6 and TRBJ2-5, with unresolved D. The CDR3 runs to 13 residues. V gave up 7 bases and J gave up 1 base, with 11 bases separating them. From germline, CDR1 is SGHDT and CDR2 YYEEEE.

This clonotype occurred many times. The J gene is TRBJ2-3, the V gene TRBV6-1; tentative D call: TRBD1 (5 bases). Trimming removed 2 bases from V and 0 bases from J, with 12 bases in between. The CDR3 loop spans 16 amino acids. The germline CDR1 and CDR2 sequences are MNHNS and SASEGT. The CDR3: CASSEFVTVSTDTQYF. CDR3 nucleotide sequence: TGTGCCAGCAGTGAATTCGTGACAGTGAGCACAGATACGCAGTATTTT.

This chain connects TRBV7-2 to TRBJ2-1; 8 nucleotides align to TRBD1. Per germline, CDR1 SGHTA and CDR2 FQGNSA. This CDR3 is 16 amino acids long. The J segment lost 4 bases and the V segment lost 4 bases, leaving 9 bases of the junction unmatched. The CDR3 region has the DNA TGTGCCAGCAGCTACCGGACAGGGAAGGGTTACAATGAGCAGTTCTTC. It translates to CASSYRTGKGYNEQFF.

A remark on this clonotype: A read error may account for a junction end that differs from germline. This sequence joins TRBV3-1 and TRBJ2-3; 7 positions agree with TRBD2. The CDR3 contains 16 residues. Germline V gene lookup returns CDR1 LGHDT and CDR2 YNNKEL (reference sequence). The CDR3 loop is CAGSQAGRGLADTQYF. CDR3 nucleotides: TGTGCCGGCAGCCAAGCGGGGCGGGGGTTGGCAGATACGCAGTATTTT.

This clonotype was detected a few times. The chain is built from TRBV30 and TRBJ2-3, with D unresolved. Germline-derived CDR1 and CDR2 are GTSNPN and SVGIG (reference sequence). V was shortened by 3 bases and J by 4 bases, with 8 bases between the two germline ends. The CDR3 contains 12 residues. The CDR3 DNA sequence: TGTGCCTGGAGGTTAGGCCCAGATACGCAGTATTTT. This translates into CAWRLGPDTQYF.

This chain joins TRBV7-2 and TRBJ1-5; D is ambiguous. V lost 5 bases to trimming and J lost 7 bases, with 9 bases between them. The germline V gene encodes CDR1 SGHTA and CDR2 FQGNSA. This CDR3 is 12 amino acids long. Here the CDR3 DNA reads TGTGCCAGCAGCCCCTCGCAGCAGCCCCAGCATTTT. Translated: CASSPSQQPQHF.

Comment on this clonotype: A much larger clonotype is one base distant, so this may be a read error. V is TRBV7-2 and J is TRBJ2-7; D is undetermined. From germline, CDR1 is SGHTA and CDR2 FQGNSA. Trimming removed 4 bases from V and 7 bases from J, with 14 bases in between. The length of the CDR3 is 13 residues. In nucleotides, the CDR3 is TGTGCCAGCAGCTATGACTCCCGCGGAGAGCAGTACTTC. This encodes CASSYDSRGEQYF.

This clonotype has more than one count but fewer than ten. The chain joins TRBV5-1 to TRBJ1-2, with D possibly being TRBD1 (6 bases). Germline V gives CDR1 SGHRS, CDR2 YFSETQ. This CDR3 contains 15 residues. Trimming took 1 base from V and 4 from J, leaving 14 bases between them. The CDR3 DNA is TGCGCCAGCAGCTTGACCGTCAGGGGAGGCTATGGCTACACCTTC. It codes for CASSLTVRGGYGYTF. The variable domain in full, completed from reference TRBV5-1 and TRBJ1-2, reads KAGVTQTPRYLIKTRGQQVTLSCSPISGHRSVSWYQQTPGQGLQFLFEYFSETQRNKGNFPGRFSGRQFSNSRSEMNVSTLELGDSALYLCASSLTVRGGYGYTFGSGTRLTVV.

This clonotype was counted ten times or more. This chain joins TRBV7-2 and TRBJ1-4; D is unclear. There are 14 residues in the CDR3. With 5 bases removed from V and 6 bases from J, the gap between germline ends came to 13 bases. Germline loops: CDR1 SGHTA, CDR2 FQGNSA. CDR3 sequence: CASSPRTGHEKLFF. The CDR3 nucleotides read TGTGCCAGCAGCCCTCGGACCGGCCATGAAAAACTGTTTTTT.

Only a few counts were recorded for this clonotype. V usage is TRBV3-1 and J usage is TRBJ2-1; TRBD2 aligns across 15 bases. Judging by the DNA end, TRBJ2-7 fits better; the J call may be wrong. The CDR3 covers 19 residues. Germline V gene sequence: CDR1 LGHDT, CDR2 YNNKEL (reference sequence). The CDR3 is CASSHQGLAGGGSYNEQYF. The CDR3 DNA reads as TGTGCCAGCAGCCATCAGGGACTAGCGGGGGGAGGCTCCTACAATGAGCAGTACTTC.

Notes on this clonotype: Its ends do not fully match the called genes, so a read error is possible. In DNA, the CDR3 is TGTGCCAACAGCTTGGTCGACACAGATACGCAGTATTTT. Residues: CANSLVDTDTQYF. The chain employs TRBV5-6 and TRBJ2-3; D remains ambiguous. CDR3 length: 13 residues. In germline, CDR1 is SGHDT, CDR2 YYEEEE.

This clonotype has just one count. CDR3 sequence: CASTSWAKVSTDTQYF. The DNA of the CDR3 is TGTGCCAGCACTTCTTGGGCCAAGGTGAGCACAGATACGCAGTATTTT. J is TRBJ2-3 and V is TRBV12-3 or TRBV12-4; no definite D call. The CDR3 covers 16 residues. V was clipped by 7 bases and J by 0 bases, with 17 bases between them.

This CDR3 is CASSLNGADRVYGYTF. The CDR3 DNA reads as TGTGCCAGCAGCCTCAATGGAGCAGACAGGGTGTATGGCTACACCTTC. V is TRBV27 and J is TRBJ1-2; 7 bases agree with TRBD1. This CDR3 comprises 16 residues. V lost 6 bases to trimming and J lost 5 bases; unmatched junction nucleotides: 15. Germline values: CDR1 MNHEY, CDR2 SMNVEV (reference sequence).

The V gene is TRBV9, the J gene TRBJ2-5; 13 bases align to TRBD2. V lost 1 base, J lost 11 bases, and 11 bases stayed unmatched. Germline CDR1 is SGDLS and CDR2 is YYNGEE. The CDR3 runs to 16 residues. The DNA for the CDR3 is TGTGCCAGCAGCGTAACGACTAGCGGGGGGTACAATGAGCAGTACTTC. Its translation is CASSVTTSGGYNEQYF.

Details on this clonotype: Compared with germline, one end of the junction differs, possibly owing to a read error. This sequence joins TRBV3-1 and TRBJ1-1; D is ambiguous. Germline V gene sequence: CDR1 LGHDT, CDR2 YNNKEL (reference sequence). The CDR3 covers 13 residues. The CDR3 loop is CVSSQMVNTEAFF. In nucleotides, the CDR3 is TGTGTCAGCAGCCAAATGGTGAACACTGAAGCTTTCTTT.

This clonotype was seen ten or more times. CDR3 nucleotides: TGTGCCAGCAAAAAATCCGGGACAGATGGCTACACCTTC. Translated: CASKKSGTDGYTF. The chain joins TRBV6-5 to TRBJ1-2, with 7 nucleotides matching TRBD1. CDR1 and CDR2 (germline): MNHEY, SVGAGI. The CDR3 has 13 residues. V was pared by 7 bases and J by 6 bases, with 8 bases of the junction left unmatched.

This clonotype has a count of ten or more. The V gene is TRBV7-9, the J gene TRBJ1-6, with 9 bases aligning to TRBD1. CDR3 length equals 18 residues. After removal of 3 bases from V and 10 bases from J, the junction contained 16 bases not matched to a gene. Germline V CDR1 and CDR2: SEHNR, FQNEAQ (reference sequence). The DNA for the CDR3 is TGTGCCAGCAGCTTGACAGGGGGTGGGCGTTCGCGGGGATCACCCCTCCACTTT. It yields the protein CASSLTGGGRSRGSPLHF.

The rearrangement joins TRBV7-9 to TRBJ1-1, with a possible D match to TRBD1 (6 bases). The germline CDR1 and CDR2 sequences are SEHNR and FQNEAQ (reference sequence). The CDR3 is 16 amino acids. Trimming shortened V by 5 bases and J by 2 bases, and 18 bases separated the two germline ends. CDR3 protein: CASSPGAGARNTEAFF. In nucleotides, the CDR3 is TGTGCCAGCAGCCCCGGGGCAGGGGCGAGAAACACTGAAGCTTTCTTT. The variable domain in full, with the rest retrieved from reference TRBV7-9 and TRBJ1-1, is DTGVSQNPRHKITKRGQNVTFRCDPISEHNRLYWYRQTLGQGPEFLTYFQNEAQLEKSRLLSDRFSAERPKGSFSTLEIQRTEQGDSAMYLCASSPGAGARNTEAFFGQGTRLTVV.

Turning to this clonotype: One base away lies a much larger clone, so this may be a sequencing read error. J is TRBJ1-1 and V is TRBV7-9; D is possibly TRBD1 (5 bases). Germline-derived CDR1 and CDR2 are SEHNR and FQNEAQ (reference sequence). The CDR3 is 15 residues long. This CDR3 reads CANSLAATVNTEAFF. The DNA for the CDR3 is TGTGCCAACAGCTTAGCGGCGACAGTTAACACTGAAGCTTTCTTT.

Ten or more counts support this clonotype. This chain joins TRBV4-3 and TRBJ2-1; D might be TRBD2 (5 bases). The CDR3 covers 15 residues. The V gene's germline CDR1 is LGHNA and CDR2 YSLEER. V was cut by 1 base and J by 3 bases, with 10 bases left in between. The CDR3, as DNA: TGCGCCAGCAGCCAAGCCCGGACTTACTACAATGAGCAGTTCTTC. Translated: CASSQARTYYNEQFF.

This clonotype has ten or more counts. The chain couples TRBV20-1 to TRBJ1-6; unclear D gene. With 6 bases removed from V and 7 bases from J, the gap between germline ends came to 16 bases. The CDR3 is made up of 14 amino acids. CDR1 is DFQATT, CDR2 SNEGSKA, per germline (reference sequence). In nucleotides, the CDR3 is TGCAGTGCCCCCGAAGGCAGCGCCAATTCACCCCTCCACTTT. It encodes CSAPEGSANSPLHF.

The chain recombines TRBV20-1 with TRBJ1-1, with 10 positions matching TRBD1. Trimming at V came to 6 bases and at J to 0 bases, leaving 10 bases not matched to a gene. Germline V CDR1 and CDR2: DFQATT, SNEGSKA (reference sequence). This CDR3 contains 16 residues. The CDR3 DNA follows: TGCAGTGCACCGGACAGGGGGAGTGTTATGAACACTGAAGCTTTCTTT. Protein product: CSAPDRGSVMNTEAFF.